Below are 17 T cell receptor beta chains sequenced from a single sample in a study of shared clonotypes between healthy human individuals. The method was immunoSEQ multiplex PCR; TCRdb's version includes in-frame clones alone and lacks a portion of them. Among 400,000 to 600,000 clones listed, 75% to 80% were seen once. Sequencing used PBMCs. Source of these receptors: a woman aged 40 to 50 in good health. Some clones in this sample may be carry-over from other donors' samples.

This chain connects TRBV19 to TRBJ2-3; the D is unclear. The V end lost 5 bases, the J end lost 6 bases, and 9 bases lay between the germline ends. CDR3 size: 12 residues. Germline V CDR1 and CDR2: LNHDA, SQIVND (reference sequence). The CDR3 spells CASSLFPDTQYF. For the CDR3, the DNA is TGTGCCAGTAGTTTATTCCCGGATACGCAGTATTTT.

This clone was detected only a few times. The gene calls are TRBV18 and TRBJ1-1; the D gene is possibly TRBD1 (5 bases). CDR3 length: 15 residues. In germline, CDR1 is KGHSH, CDR2 LQKENI. Trimming stripped 2 bases from V and 5 bases from J, with 15 bases between. CDR3 nucleotide sequence: TGTGCCAGCTCACCAACTGACGGGGGGAGGACTGAAGCTTTCTTT. The encoded protein is CASSPTDGGRTEAFF.

This clone was seen only once. This chain joins TRBV27 and TRBJ1-4; TRBD1 might be the D (6 bases). Trimming took off 7 bases at V and 6 bases at J, with 18 bases between the two ends. Germline CDR1 is MNHEY and CDR2 is SMNVEV (reference sequence). The CDR3 runs to 15 residues. CDR3 sequence reads: CASTPRGGGHEKLFF. The CDR3 nucleotides read TGTGCCAGCACCCCTAGGGGGGGCGGGCATGAAAAACTGTTTTTT. Full variable domain (rest looked up from reference TRBV27 and TRBJ1-4): EAQVTQNPRYLITVTGKKLTVTCSQNMNHEYMSWYRQDPGLGLRQIYYSMNVEVTDKGDVPEGYKVSRKEKRNFPLILESPSPNQTSLYFCASTPRGGGHEKLFFGSGTQLSVL.

The J gene is TRBJ1-3, the V gene TRBV15; D is unclear. The germline V gene has CDR1 LNHNV and CDR2 YYDKDF (reference sequence). Trimming shortened V by 3 bases and J by 1 base, and 16 bases separated the two germline ends. The length of the CDR3 is 17 residues. The CDR3 region has the DNA TGTGCCACCAGCAGTACCGGGCTCGGAGAGTCTGGAAACACCATATATTTT. Residues: CATSSTGLGESGNTIYF.

The chain recombines TRBV4-3 with TRBJ2-1, with D perhaps matching TRBD1 (5 bases). Germline V CDR1 and CDR2: LGHNA, YSLEER. Trimming took 3 bases from V and 5 from J, leaving 11 bases between them. This CDR3 comprises 14 residues. This CDR3 is CASSQGLENNEQFF. Here the CDR3 DNA reads TGCGCCAGCAGCCAGGGGCTAGAAAACAATGAGCAGTTCTTC.

In this sample, this clone turned up a few times. This chain joins TRBV5-4 and TRBJ2-3; D ambiguous. CDR1 and CDR2 from the germline V gene are SGHNT and YYREEE (reference sequence). The CDR3 is 15 amino acids. V lost 4 bases to trimming and J lost 2 bases, with 14 bases between them. CDR3 sequence (DNA): TGTGCCAGCAGCCCCCCCGGAGTCAACACAGATACGCAGTATTTT. Its translation is CASSPPGVNTDTQYF.

This rearrangement joins TRBV28 to TRBJ1-5, with D possibly TRBD1 on 6 matching bases. Germline V gene data show CDR1 as MDHEN and CDR2 as SYDVKM. The CDR3 consists of 16 residues. V was cut by 8 bases and J by 0 bases, with 17 bases left in between. For the CDR3, the DNA is TGTGCCAGCTCGGTTCCCGGACAGTATAGCAATCAGCCCCAGCATTTT. It is translated as CASSVPGQYSNQPQHF.

The chain recombines TRBV11-2 with TRBJ2-7; TRBD1 matches 7 bases. This CDR3 contains 15 residues. Germline CDR1 reads SGHAT; CDR2 reads FQNNGV. The ends lost 4 bases at V and 6 bases at J; junction bases unmatched: 12. The CDR3 bases are TGTGCCAGCAGCTCGAAGACAGGGAGCAGGGTCGAGCAGTACTTC. Translated: CASSSKTGSRVEQYF.

The gene calls are TRBV19 and TRBJ1-5; 10 positions match TRBD1. Germline assignment: CDR1 LNHDA and CDR2 SQIVND (reference sequence). This CDR3 comprises 16 residues. V shed 2 bases and J 3 bases; nucleotides not matched to a gene: 4. The DNA of the CDR3 is TGTGCCAGTAGTATACGGCGACAGGGGGCCAATCAGCCCCAGCATTTT. It translates to CASSIRRQGANQPQHF.

The V and J genes are TRBV30 and TRBJ2-3; no reliable D call. V was pared by 4 bases and J by 1 base, with 15 bases between. In germline, CDR1 is GTSNPN, CDR2 SVGIG (reference sequence). There are 15 residues in the CDR3. The CDR3: CAWNQWGFGTDTQYF. CDR3 in DNA: TGTGCCTGGAACCAGTGGGGATTTGGCACAGATACGCAGTATTTT.

The sample holds many counts of this clone. V gene TRBV29-1 combines with J gene TRBJ2-1; TRBD2 agrees at 8 bases. The CDR3 has 14 residues. Trimming at V came to 1 base and at J to 6 bases, leaving 5 bases not matched to a gene. Germline V CDR1 and CDR2: SQVTM, ANQGSEA. CDR3 DNA: TGCAGCGTTGAAGTAGTAGCGGGGCTCAATGAGCAGTTCTTC. It yields the protein CSVEVVAGLNEQFF.

This chain links TRBV10-3 with TRBJ2-2, with D perhaps matching TRBD2 (5 bases). The V and J ends lost 8 bases and 3 bases respectively, with 7 bases between them. Germline V gene sequence: CDR1 ENHRY, CDR2 SYGVKD. The length of the CDR3 is 12 residues. CDR3 DNA: TGTGCCATCCTGGAGGACACCGGGGAGCTGTTTTTT. It yields the protein CAILEDTGELFF.

The J gene is TRBJ1-5, the V gene TRBV10-3, with 7 bases identical to TRBD1. CDR1 and CDR2 (germline): ENHRY, SYGVKD. This CDR3 has 14 amino acids. V shed 2 bases and J 6 bases; nucleotides not matched to a gene: 4. CDR3 in DNA: TGTGCCATCAGTGAGGACAGGGATGCTCAGCCCCAGCATTTT. Residues: CAISEDRDAQPQHF.

This chain connects TRBV25-1 to TRBJ1-3; TRBD1 is a possible D gene (5 bases). Germline values: CDR1 MGHDK, CDR2 SYGVNS. The CDR3 spans 15 residues. V was shortened by 6 bases and J by 0 bases, with 12 bases between the two germline ends. This CDR3 reads CASSRQGNSGNTIYF. The CDR3 DNA follows: TGTGCCAGCAGCCGCCAGGGCAACTCTGGAAACACCATATATTTT. The entire variable domain, with the rest obtained from reference TRBV25-1 and TRBJ1-3, is as follows: EADIYQTPRYLVIGTGKKITLECSQTMGHDKMYWYQQDPGMELHLIHYSYGVNSTEKGDLSSESTVSRIRTEHFPLTLESARPSHTSQYLCASSRQGNSGNTIYFGEGSWLTVV.

The rearrangement joins TRBV6-1 to TRBJ1-2; maybe TRBD1 (5 bases). With 4 bases removed from V and 6 bases from J, the gap between germline ends came to 15 bases. This CDR3 region has 14 residues. Germline CDR1 and CDR2: MNHNS and SASEGT. CDR3 coding DNA: TGTGCCAGCAGTGTCCAGGGCAACTCTGATGGCTACACCTTC. It translates to CASSVQGNSDGYTF.

The chain couples TRBV7-3 to TRBJ2-1; no reliable D call. The germline V gene encodes CDR1 SGHTA and CDR2 FQGTGA. V was shortened by 4 bases and J by 2 bases, with 12 bases between the two germline ends. This CDR3 has 15 residues. The DNA for the CDR3 is TGTGCCAGCAGCTCTCTCTTTAGGGCCTACAATGAGCAGTTCTTC. This codes for CASSSLFRAYNEQFF.

V and J are TRBV6-5 and TRBJ1-1, with unresolved D. Trimming shortened V by 8 bases and J by 1 base, and 5 bases separated the two germline ends. CDR3 length: 11 amino acids. CDR1 is MNHEY and CDR2 is SVGAGI in the germline V gene. CDR3 nucleotides: TGTGCCAGCTCGAGGAACACTGAAGCTTTCTTT. Encoded protein: CASSRNTEAFF.